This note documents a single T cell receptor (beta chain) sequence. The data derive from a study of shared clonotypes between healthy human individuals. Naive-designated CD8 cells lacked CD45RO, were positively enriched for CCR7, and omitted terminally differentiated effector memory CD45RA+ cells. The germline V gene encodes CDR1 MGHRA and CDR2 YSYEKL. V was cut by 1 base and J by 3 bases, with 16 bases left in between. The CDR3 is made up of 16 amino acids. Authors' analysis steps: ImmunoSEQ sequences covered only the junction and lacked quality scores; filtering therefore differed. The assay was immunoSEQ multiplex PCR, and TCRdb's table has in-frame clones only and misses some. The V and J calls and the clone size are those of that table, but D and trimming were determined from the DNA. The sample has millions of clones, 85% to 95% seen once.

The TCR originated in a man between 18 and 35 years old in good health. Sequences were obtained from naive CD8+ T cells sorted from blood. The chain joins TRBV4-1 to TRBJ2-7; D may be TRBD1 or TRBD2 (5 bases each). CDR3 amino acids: CASSQGVGVLNYEQYF. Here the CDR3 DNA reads TGCGCCAGCAGCCAAGGGGTGGGGGTACTCAACTACGAGCAGTACTTC.